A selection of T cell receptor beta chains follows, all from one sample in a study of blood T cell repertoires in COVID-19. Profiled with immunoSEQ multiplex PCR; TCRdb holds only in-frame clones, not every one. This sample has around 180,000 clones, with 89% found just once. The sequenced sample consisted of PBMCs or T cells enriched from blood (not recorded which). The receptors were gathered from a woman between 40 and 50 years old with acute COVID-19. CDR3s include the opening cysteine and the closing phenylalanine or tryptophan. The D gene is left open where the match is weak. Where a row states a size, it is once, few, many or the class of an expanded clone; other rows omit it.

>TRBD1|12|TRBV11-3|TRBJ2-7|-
CASSKTGGEQYF
TGTGCCAGCAGTAAAACAGGGGGCGAGCAGTACTTC
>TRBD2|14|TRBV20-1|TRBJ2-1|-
CSASERGDYNEQFF
TGCAGTGCTAGTGAGCGGGGGGATTACAATGAGCAGTTCTTC
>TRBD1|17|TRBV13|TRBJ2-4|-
CASSSRTGGGPGNIQYF
TGTGCCAGCAGCTCTCGGACAGGGGGCGGGCCGGGAAACATTCAGTACTTC
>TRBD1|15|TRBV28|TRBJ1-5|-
CASSKPDRDNQPQHF
TGTGCCAGCAGCAAACCGGACAGGGACAATCAGCCCCAGCATTTT
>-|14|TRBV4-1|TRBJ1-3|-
CASSTQGSGNTIYF
TGCGCCAGCAGCACACAGGGATCTGGAAACACCATATATTTT
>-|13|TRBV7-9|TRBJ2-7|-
CASSGGEFYEQYF
TGTGCCAGCAGCGGAGGGGAATTCTACGAGCAGTACTTC
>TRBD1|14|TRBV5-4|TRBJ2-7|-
CASSLATGGNEQYF
TGTGCCAGCAGCTTGGCGACAGGGGGCAACGAGCAGTACTTC
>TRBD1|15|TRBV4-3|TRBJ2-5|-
CASSPVTGGGETQYF
TGCGCCAGCAGCCCCGTGACAGGGGGCGGGGAGACCCAGTACTTC
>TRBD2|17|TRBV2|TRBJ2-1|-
CASSRSETSGDYNEQFF
TGTGCCAGCAGTCGATCTGAGACTAGCGGGGACTACAATGAGCAGTTCTTC
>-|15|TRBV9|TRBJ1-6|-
CASSSGSSYNSPLHF
TGTGCCAGCAGCAGCGGGTCCAGTTATAATTCACCCCTCCACTTT
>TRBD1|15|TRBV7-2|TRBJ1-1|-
CASSLGDRMNTEAFF
TGTGCCAGCAGCTTAGGGGACAGAATGAACACTGAAGCTTTCTTT
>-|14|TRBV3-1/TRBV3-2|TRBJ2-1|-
CASSQETGYNEQFF
TGTGCCAGCAGCCAAGAAACAGGCTACAATGAGCAGTTCTTC
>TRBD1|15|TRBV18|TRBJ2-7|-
CASSPQGASSYEQYF
TGTGCCAGCTCACCACAGGGGGCAAGCTCCTACGAGCAGTACTTC
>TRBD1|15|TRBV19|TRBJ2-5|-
CASRPGTGGSETQYF
TGTGCCAGTAGACCCGGCACAGGGGGTTCAGAGACCCAGTACTTC
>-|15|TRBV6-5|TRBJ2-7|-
CASSYSYSQSYEQYF
TGTGCCAGCAGTTACTCGTACTCTCAAAGTTACGAGCAGTACTTC
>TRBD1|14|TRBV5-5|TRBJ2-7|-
CASSPGTGPYEQYF
TGTGCCAGCAGCCCGGGGACAGGGCCCTACGAGCAGTACTTC
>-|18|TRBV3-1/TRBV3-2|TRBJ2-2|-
CASSQDNPLERNTGELFF
TGTGCCAGCAGCCAAGACAATCCCCTGGAGCGGAACACCGGGGAGCTGTTTTTT
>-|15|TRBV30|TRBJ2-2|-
CAWNLKAANTGELFF
TGTGCCTGGAATTTGAAAGCGGCGAACACCGGGGAGCTGTTTTTT
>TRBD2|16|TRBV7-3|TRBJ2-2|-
CASSPVSGGGTGELFF
TGTGCCAGCAGCCCTGTGAGCGGGGGTGGCACCGGGGAGCTGTTTTTT
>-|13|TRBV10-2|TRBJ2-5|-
CASSEQGTETQYF
TGCGCCAGCAGTGAACAGGGAACGGAGACCCAGTACTTC
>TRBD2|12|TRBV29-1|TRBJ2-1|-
CSVVVAGGGQFF
TGCAGCGTTGTGGTAGCGGGGGGTGGGCAGTTCTTC
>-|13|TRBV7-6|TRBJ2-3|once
CASRAVGRLSQYF
TGTGCCAGCAGGGCGGTGGGTCGGTTGTCGCAGTATTTT
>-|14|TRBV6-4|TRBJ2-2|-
CATNVQENTGELFF
TGTGCCACCAACGTACAAGAGAACACCGGGGAGCTGTTTTTT
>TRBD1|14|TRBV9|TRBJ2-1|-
CASSVEGAYNEQFF
TGTGCCAGCAGCGTAGAGGGGGCTTACAATGAGCAGTTCTTC
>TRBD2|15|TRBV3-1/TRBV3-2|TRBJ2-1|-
CASSLAGGPYNEQFF
TGTGCCAGCAGCCTAGCGGGAGGGCCCTACAATGAGCAGTTCTTC
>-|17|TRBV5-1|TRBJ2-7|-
CASSPWGSWDTNYEQYF
TGCGCCAGCAGCCCATGGGGAAGCTGGGACACCAACTACGAGCAGTACTTC
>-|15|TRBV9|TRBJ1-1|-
CASSPSTAWNTEAFF
TGTGCCAGCAGCCCATCGACAGCTTGGAACACTGAAGCTTTCTTT
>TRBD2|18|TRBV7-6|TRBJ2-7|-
CASSLLGPPAGVLNEQYF
TGTGCCAGCAGCCTATTAGGGCCCCCAGCGGGAGTATTGAACGAGCAGTACTTC
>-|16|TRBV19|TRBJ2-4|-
CASSIVGGAAKNIQYF
TGTGCCAGTAGTATAGTTGGGGGGGCGGCCAAAAACATTCAGTACTTC
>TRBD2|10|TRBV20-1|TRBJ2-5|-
CSAQRGTQYF
TGCAGTGCCCAGCGGGGAACCCAGTACTTC
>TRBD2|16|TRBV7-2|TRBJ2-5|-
CASSLAAGAIEQTQYF
TGTGCCAGCAGCTTAGCAGCGGGGGCAATTGAGCAGACCCAGTACTTC
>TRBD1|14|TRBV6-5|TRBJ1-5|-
CASSLGQGYQPQHF
TGTGCCAGCAGTCTCGGACAGGGTTATCAGCCCCAGCATTTT
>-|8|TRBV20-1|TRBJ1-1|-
CSAPSVFF
TGCAGTGCCCCTTCGGTTTTCTTT
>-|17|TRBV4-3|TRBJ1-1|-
CASSQTISIGQNTEAFF
TGCGCCAGCAGCCAAACAATTTCGATAGGACAGAACACTGAAGCTTTCTTT
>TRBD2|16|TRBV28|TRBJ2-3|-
CASSSPAGGRGDTQYF
TGTGCCAGCAGTTCCCCGGCGGGGGGCCGAGGAGATACGCAGTATTTT
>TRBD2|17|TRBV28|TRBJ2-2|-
CASSSPGLAINTGELFF
TGTGCCAGCAGTTCTCCCGGACTAGCCATAAACACCGGGGAGCTGTTTTTT
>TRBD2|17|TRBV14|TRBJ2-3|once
CASSQGSGGRFTDTQYF
TGTGCCAGCAGCCAAGGAAGCGGCGGGAGGTTCACAGATACGCAGTATTTT
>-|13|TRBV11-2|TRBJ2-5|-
CASSLSRGGTQYF
TGTGCCAGCAGCCTTTCTAGGGGTGGGACCCAGTACTTC
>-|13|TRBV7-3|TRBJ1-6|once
CASSLTGKSPLHF
TGTGCCAGCAGCTTAACCGGGAAGTCACCCCTCCACTTT